The sequence of this T cell receptor beta chain was determined in a study of blood T cells in healthy people across ages. Primers used in a second PCR of about 6 to 12 cycles were a sample-barcoded 5' primer and a J-beta primer mix. MiXCR, run by TCRdb on the 5' RACE reads, gives a single entry per CDR3 protein. The sample includes 1.5 million to 2 million distinct CDR3 sequences, about 39% of them seen just once. The length of the CDR3 is 15 residues. Germline CDR1 is SGHTA and CDR2 is FQGNSA. Trimming shortened V by 7 bases and J by 7 bases, and 20 bases separated the two germline ends. This clonotype was obtained from a human donor in good health. V and J are TRBV7-2 and TRBJ2-1; D is perhaps TRBD1 or TRBD2 (5 bases each). What was sequenced was blood. The DNA of the CDR3 is TGTGCCAGCAAAGCCGGGGCCGCGAGTGGGAATGAGCAGTTCTTC. Amino acids: CASKAGAASGNEQFF.